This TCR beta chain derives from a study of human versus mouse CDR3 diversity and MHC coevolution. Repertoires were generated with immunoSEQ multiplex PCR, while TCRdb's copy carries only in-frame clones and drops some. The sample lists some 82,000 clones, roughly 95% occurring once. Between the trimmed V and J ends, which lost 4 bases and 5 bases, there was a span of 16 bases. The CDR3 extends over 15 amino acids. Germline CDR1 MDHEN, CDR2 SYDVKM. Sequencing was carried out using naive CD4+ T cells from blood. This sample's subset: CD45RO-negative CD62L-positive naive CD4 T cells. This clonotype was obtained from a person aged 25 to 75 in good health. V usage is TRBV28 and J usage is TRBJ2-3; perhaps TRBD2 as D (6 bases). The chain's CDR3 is CASSSRETFGDTQYF. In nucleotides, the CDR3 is TGTGCCAGCAGTTCCCGGGAGACCTTCGGAGATACGCAGTATTTT.